The 30 T cell receptor beta chains below come from one sample, sequenced in a study of cytomegalovirus exposure and HLA in healthy donors. Use of 60 Vbeta and 13 Jbeta primers characterized the PCR. Repertoires were generated with immunoSEQ multiplex PCR, while TCRdb's copy carries only in-frame clones and drops some. The table shows tens of thousands of clones, with roughly 87% occurring only once. The sequenced sample consisted of PBMCs. The receptor source for this set is a female donor in good health and CMV-seronegative.

The chain combines TRBV27 with TRBJ1-6; D unclear. The germline V gene encodes CDR1 MNHEY and CDR2 SMNVEV (reference sequence). This CDR3 is 15 amino acids long. Trimming took off 6 bases at V and 0 bases at J, with 9 bases between the two ends. The CDR3 sequence is CASRDFSSYNSPLHF. CDR3 nucleotide sequence: TGTGCCAGCAGGGACTTTAGCTCCTATAATTCACCCCTCCACTTT.

The chain is built from TRBV6-1 and TRBJ1-4; D remains unclear. Germline CDR1 and CDR2: MNHNS and SASEGT. The CDR3 is made up of 15 amino acids. V dropped 7 bases and J dropped 0 bases, with 12 bases sitting between them. CDR3 sequence (DNA): TGTGCCAGCATCCTCCAAGCTGCAACTAATGAAAAACTGTTTTTT. Its protein is CASILQAATNEKLFF.

This chain connects TRBV7-9 to TRBJ2-7; maybe TRBD2 (6 bases). V lost 5 bases to trimming and J lost 0 bases, with 11 bases between them. The CDR3 loop spans 14 amino acids. The germline gives CDR1 SEHNR, CDR2 FQNEAQ (reference sequence). CDR3 DNA: TGTGCCAGCAGCCCAGCGGGCCACTCCTACGAGCAGTACTTC. Translated, it gives CASSPAGHSYEQYF. Drawing the rest from reference TRBV7-9 and TRBJ2-7, the complete variable domain is DTGVSQNPRHKITKRGQNVTFRCDPISEHNRLYWYRQTLGQGPEFLTYFQNEAQLEKSRLLSDRFSAERPKGSFSTLEIQRTEQGDSAMYLCASSPAGHSYEQYFGPGTRLTVT.

The chain recombines TRBV7-2 with TRBJ2-5, with D possibly matching TRBD2 (5 bases). The end of the DNA aligns better with TRBJ2-7, so the J call may be wrong. The CDR3 loop spans 14 amino acids. Germline values: CDR1 SGHTA, CDR2 FQGNSA. In nucleotides, the CDR3 is TGTGCCAGCAGCTTGGCGGGTAGGACTTACGAGCAGTACTTC. Its translation is CASSLAGRTYEQYF.

This clone was counted between two and nine times. The chain joins TRBV10-1 to TRBJ2-5; TRBD2 aligns across 10 bases. The CDR3 totals 16 residues. Germline CDR1 reads WNHNN; CDR2 reads SYGVQD (reference sequence). J lost 3 bases, V lost 0 bases, and 4 bases had no gene match. CDR3 region: CASSESSGGDKETQYF. In DNA, the CDR3 is TGCGCCAGCAGTGAGTCAAGCGGGGGGGACAAAGAGACCCAGTACTTC.

The J gene is TRBJ2-5, the V gene TRBV28; D might be TRBD1 (5 bases). The V and J ends lost 8 bases and 2 bases respectively, with 9 bases between them. The CDR3 is 12 residues long. Germline V gene sequence: CDR1 MDHEN, CDR2 SYDVKM. The CDR3 coding sequence is TGTGCCAGCCGGGCAGGGCAAGAGACCCAGTACTTC. This encodes CASRAGQETQYF.

As for this clone: One end of the junction does not line up with germline, which may come from a read error. The J gene is TRBJ2-6, the V gene TRBV7-3; D possibly corresponds to TRBD1 (5 bases). Germline V lookup: CDR1 SGHTA, CDR2 FQGTGA. The CDR3 loop spans 15 amino acids. CDR3 nucleotide sequence: TGTGCCAGCAGCTCGCAGGACGGTGGGGCCAACGGCCTGACTTTC. This encodes CASSSQDGGANGLTF.

The V and J genes are TRBV4-2 and TRBJ1-2; tentatively, D is TRBD1 (5 bases). V shed 4 bases and J shed 1 base, with 25 bases lying between them. CDR3 length equals 19 residues. Germline V gene lookup returns CDR1 LGHNA and CDR2 YNFKEQ. CDR3 loop: CASSPTSWAGKTNNYGYTF. The CDR3 bases are TGTGCCAGCAGCCCGACAAGCTGGGCAGGGAAAACAAATAACTATGGCTACACCTTC.

The CDR3 region is CASSLGREGQETQYF. In DNA form, the CDR3 reads TGTGCCAGCAGCTTAGGGCGGGAGGGCCAAGAGACCCAGTACTTC. The genes are TRBV7-2 and TRBJ2-5; 9 nucleotides line up with TRBD2. Germline lookup yields CDR1 SGHTA and CDR2 FQGNSA. The V gene end was trimmed by 1 base and the J gene end by 1 base; junction bases not matched to a gene: 1. This CDR3 is built from 15 residues.

The CDR3 loop reads CASSYSVPGSNGYTF. The CDR3 coding sequence is TGTGCCAGCAGTTACTCAGTTCCAGGGTCCAATGGCTACACCTTC. V usage is TRBV6-5 and J usage is TRBJ1-2, with D maybe TRBD1 (5 bases). The CDR3 is 15 residues long. Germline-derived CDR1 and CDR2 are MNHEY and SVGAGI. Trimming removed 0 bases at V and 6 bases at J, with 14 bases between.

The J gene is TRBJ1-4, the V gene TRBV6-1; a possible D gene is TRBD1 (5 bases). Germline V gene sequence: CDR1 MNHNS, CDR2 SASEGT. This CDR3 contains 13 residues. Trimming removed 7 bases at V and 8 bases at J, with 14 bases between. CDR3 loop: CASISRGGEKLFF. The CDR3, as DNA: TGTGCCAGCATTTCGAGGGGAGGAGAAAAACTGTTTTTT.

The chain has TRBV5-1 and TRBJ1-1; TRBD1 is a possible D gene (5 bases). CDR1 is SGHRS, CDR2 YFSETQ, per germline. V lost 0 bases and J 0 bases, leaving 6 bases between the germline ends. The CDR3 extends over 14 amino acids. The CDR3 nucleotides are TGCGCCAGCAGCTTGGAGGGGTTGAACACTGAAGCTTTCTTT. The encoded protein is CASSLEGLNTEAFF.

The rearrangement links TRBV2 to TRBJ2-1; 7 nucleotides line up with TRBD2. There are 15 residues in the CDR3. The germline V gene encodes CDR1 SNHLY and CDR2 FYNNEI. V dropped 6 bases and J dropped 0; count of bases not matched to a gene: 5. The CDR3 sequence: CASRTLAGSYNEQFF. The DNA for the CDR3 is TGTGCCAGCAGGACGTTAGCGGGCTCCTACAATGAGCAGTTCTTC.

The V and J genes are TRBV5-8 and TRBJ1-4; D might be TRBD1 (5 bases). Germline V gene data show CDR1 as SGHTS and CDR2 as YDEGEE. Between the trimmed V and J ends, which lost 3 bases and 8 bases, there was a span of 11 bases. There are 13 residues in the CDR3. This chain's CDR3 is CASSYTTAEKLFF. CDR3 in DNA: TGTGCCAGCAGCTATACGACAGCCGAAAAACTGTTTTTT.

V and J are TRBV7-2 and TRBJ2-2; 8 nucleotides line up with TRBD2. Trimming removed 0 bases from V and 5 bases from J; junction bases left unmatched: 2. From germline, CDR1 is SGHTA and CDR2 FQGNSA. The CDR3 contains 15 residues. CDR3 residues: CASSLALAGTGELFF. DNA for the CDR3: TGTGCCAGCAGCTTAGCCTTAGCGGGAACCGGGGAGCTGTTTTTT.

The chain employs TRBV4-1 and TRBJ2-1, with 10 bases aligning to TRBD2. The CDR3 length is 17 residues. CDR1 and CDR2 (germline): MGHRA, YSYEKL. V shed 2 bases, J shed 0 bases, and the junction held 4 bases outside the gene matches. The CDR3 region has the DNA TGCGCCAGCAGCCAAACAAGCGGGGGGGGCTCCTACAATGAGCAGTTCTTC. Its protein is CASSQTSGGGSYNEQFF.

This sequence joins TRBV29-1 and TRBJ2-4; TRBD1 aligns across 12 bases. The CDR3 totals 17 residues. The junction had 11 bases not matched to a gene; V was cut back by 0 bases and J by 8 bases. Per the germline V gene, CDR1 is SQVTM and CDR2 is ANQGSEA. The DNA for the CDR3 is TGCAGCGTTGAAGAGGGGACAGGGGGCGCAGGGTCGGACATTCAGTACTTC. Its translation: CSVEEGTGGAGSDIQYF.

J is TRBJ1-2 and V is TRBV27; perhaps TRBD1 as D (6 bases). The CDR3 has 16 amino acids. Germline assignment: CDR1 MNHEY and CDR2 SMNVEV (reference sequence). Between the trimmed V and J ends, which lost 2 bases and 3 bases, there was a span of 16 bases. CDR3: CASSLRRTGRDYGYTF. The CDR3 region has the DNA TGTGCCAGCAGTTTACGTAGAACAGGGAGAGACTATGGCTACACCTTC.

This clone was seen just once. The chain has TRBV5-1 and TRBJ1-3; 9 nucleotides line up with TRBD1. Trimming took 4 bases from V and 0 from J; bases not matched to a gene: 5. The CDR3 extends over 16 amino acids. CDR1 is SGHRS, CDR2 YFSETQ, per germline. CDR3 DNA sequence: TGCGCCAGCAGCCTGGGACAGGGTGGCTCTGGAAACACCATATATTTT. Translated: CASSLGQGGSGNTIYF.

The gene calls are TRBV14 and TRBJ2-3; TRBD2 agrees at 13 bases. Germline CDR1 SGHDN, CDR2 FVKESK. CDR3 length: 15 amino acids. V lost 3 bases to trimming and J lost 4 bases; unmatched junction nucleotides: 1. CDR3 bases: TGTGCCAGCAGCCAGACTAGCGGGAGGTCAGATACGCAGTATTTT. Its translation: CASSQTSGRSDTQYF.

The rearrangement links TRBV5-1 to TRBJ1-1; 8 nucleotides line up with TRBD1. V gave up 1 base and J gave up 5 bases; unmatched junction bases: 4. Germline CDR1 and CDR2: SGHRS and YFSETQ. The length of the CDR3 is 14 residues. CDR3 amino acids: CASSLSGGETEAFF. CDR3 bases: TGCGCCAGCAGCTTGTCAGGGGGCGAAACTGAAGCTTTCTTT.

The chain employs TRBV5-1 and TRBJ2-3; TRBD2 agrees at 10 bases. Germline-derived CDR1 and CDR2 are SGHRS and YFSETQ. CDR3 length: 16 residues. V was pared by 3 bases and J by 3 bases, with 7 bases of the junction left unmatched. In DNA form, the CDR3 reads TGCGCCAGCAGCTACCTAGCGGGAGAAGCGACAGATACGCAGTATTTT. Translation gives CASSYLAGEATDTQYF.

V and J are TRBV6-5 and TRBJ1-5, with D hard to call. Trimming removed 6 bases from V and 9 bases from J, with 15 bases in between. CDR1 and CDR2 (germline): MNHEY, SVGAGI. The CDR3 spans 13 residues. CDR3 sequence: CASREDPVGPQHF. The CDR3 DNA sequence: TGTGCCAGCAGGGAGGATCCCGTGGGGCCCCAGCATTTT.

The chain carries TRBV5-1 and TRBJ1-5; D not resolved. Germline V gene data show CDR1 as SGHRS and CDR2 as YFSETQ. Trimming took 1 base from V and 3 from J, leaving 5 bases between them. The CDR3 length is 13 residues. CDR3 sequence reads: CASSLTYNQPQHF. CDR3 nucleotides: TGCGCCAGCAGCTTGACTTACAATCAGCCCCAGCATTTT.

The chain uses TRBV7-9 and TRBJ2-1, with D tentatively TRBD2 (6 bases). Trimming cost V 4 bases and J 0 bases, with 13 bases left between them. The CDR3 is made up of 16 amino acids. Germline CDR1 reads SEHNR; CDR2 reads FQNEAQ (reference sequence). The CDR3 DNA reads as TGTGCCAGCAGCTATGTAGCGGCTACCTCCTACAATGAGCAGTTCTTC. Translation gives CASSYVAATSYNEQFF.

This chain links TRBV28 with TRBJ2-5; 7 bases line up with TRBD1. This CDR3 contains 15 residues. Losses at the gene ends were 2 bases for V and 11 bases for J; bases not matched to a gene: 14. Germline values: CDR1 MDHEN, CDR2 SYDVKM. The CDR3 coding sequence is TGTGCCAGCAGTTTACGAGACAGGGCCTCCGGGGAGCAGTACTTC. The encoded protein is CASSLRDRASGEQYF.

This chain links TRBV2 with TRBJ2-3, with TRBD2 matching over 8 bases. Germline CDR1 and CDR2: SNHLY and FYNNEI. This CDR3 comprises 13 residues. This chain's CDR3 is CAPQRGSADTQYF. The DNA for the CDR3 is TGTGCTCCCCAGCGGGGGTCAGCGGATACGCAGTATTTT.

The V and J genes are TRBV14 and TRBJ2-7, with D tentatively TRBD1 (6 bases). The V gene lost 3 bases and the J gene lost 6 bases, with 15 bases spanning the gap. This CDR3 region has 14 residues. Germline loops: CDR1 SGHDN, CDR2 FVKESK. The CDR3 nucleotides read TGTGCCAGCAGCCATGCCCCTACAGGGAGCGAGCAGTACTTC. This sequence encodes CASSHAPTGSEQYF.

J is TRBJ2-5 and V is TRBV27, with 15 positions matching TRBD2. Losses at the gene ends were 5 bases for V and 5 bases for J; bases not matched to a gene: 9. The CDR3 consists of 17 residues. Germline V gene data show CDR1 as MNHEY and CDR2 as SMNVEV (reference sequence). This CDR3 reads CASSQGLAGGPGETQYF. DNA for the CDR3: TGTGCCAGCAGTCAAGGACTAGCGGGAGGGCCCGGGGAGACCCAGTACTTC.

The chain combines TRBV7-9 with TRBJ2-7; tentatively, D is TRBD2 (5 bases). The V gene's germline CDR1 is SEHNR and CDR2 FQNEAQ (reference sequence). The V end was cut by 5 bases, the J end by 0 bases, with 11 bases between. The CDR3 spans 14 residues. DNA of the CDR3: TGTGCCAGCAGCCCCACCGGGGTCTCCTACGAGCAGTACTTC. This encodes CASSPTGVSYEQYF.